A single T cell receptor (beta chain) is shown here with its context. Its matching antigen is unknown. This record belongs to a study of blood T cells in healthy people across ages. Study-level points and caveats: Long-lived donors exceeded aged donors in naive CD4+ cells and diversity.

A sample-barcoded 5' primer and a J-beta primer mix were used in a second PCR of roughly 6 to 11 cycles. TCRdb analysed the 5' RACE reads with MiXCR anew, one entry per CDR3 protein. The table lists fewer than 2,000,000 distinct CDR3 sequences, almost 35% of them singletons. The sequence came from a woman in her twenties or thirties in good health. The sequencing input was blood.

The CDR3 reads CASSSRAGPQETQYF. CDR3 bases: TGTGCCAGCAGTTCCCGAGCAGGGCCTCAAGAGACCCAGTACTTC. The gene calls are TRBV6-2 or TRBV6-3 and TRBJ2-5, with D tentatively TRBD1 (5 bases). The CDR3 has 15 amino acids. Trimming pared 4 bases from V and 2 bases from J, leaving 14 bases between. Looked up from germline, CDR1 is MNHEY and CDR2 is SVGEGT.